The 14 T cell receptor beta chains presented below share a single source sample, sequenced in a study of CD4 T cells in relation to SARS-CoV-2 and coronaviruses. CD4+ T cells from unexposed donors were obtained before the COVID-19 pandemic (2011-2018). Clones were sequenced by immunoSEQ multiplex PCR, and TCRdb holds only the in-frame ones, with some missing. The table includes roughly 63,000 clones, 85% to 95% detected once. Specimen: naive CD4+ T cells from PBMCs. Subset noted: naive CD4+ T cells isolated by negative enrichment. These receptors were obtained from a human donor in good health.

The chain's CDR3 is CASSLGGTGMSDTQYF. The CDR3 coding sequence is TGCGCCAGCAGCCTGGGCGGGACAGGGATGTCAGATACGCAGTATTTT. The chain carries TRBV5-1 and TRBJ2-3, with TRBD1 identical over 9 bases. This CDR3 comprises 16 residues. J lost 4 bases, V lost 4 bases, and 10 bases had no gene match. Germline values: CDR1 SGHRS, CDR2 YFSETQ.

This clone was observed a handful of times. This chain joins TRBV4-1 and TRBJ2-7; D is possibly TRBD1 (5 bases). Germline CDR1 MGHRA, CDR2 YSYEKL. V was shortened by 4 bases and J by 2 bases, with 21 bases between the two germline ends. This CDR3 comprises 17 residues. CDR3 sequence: CASSPGMGLPHAYEQYF. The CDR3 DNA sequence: TGCGCCAGCAGCCCCGGAATGGGGCTACCTCACGCCTACGAGCAGTACTTC.

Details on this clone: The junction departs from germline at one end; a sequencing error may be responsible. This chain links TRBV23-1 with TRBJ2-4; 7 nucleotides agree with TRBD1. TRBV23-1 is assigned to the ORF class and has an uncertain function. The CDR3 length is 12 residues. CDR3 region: CASSDRAGKRDF. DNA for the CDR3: TGCGCCAGCAGTGACAGGGCGGGTAAAAGGGACTTC.

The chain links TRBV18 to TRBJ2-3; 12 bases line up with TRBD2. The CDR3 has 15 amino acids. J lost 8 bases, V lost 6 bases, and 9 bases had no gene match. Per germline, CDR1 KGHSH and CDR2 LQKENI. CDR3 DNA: TGTGCCAGCTCTAACCGACTAGCGGGAGAAGTTACGCAGTATTTT. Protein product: CASSNRLAGEVTQYF.

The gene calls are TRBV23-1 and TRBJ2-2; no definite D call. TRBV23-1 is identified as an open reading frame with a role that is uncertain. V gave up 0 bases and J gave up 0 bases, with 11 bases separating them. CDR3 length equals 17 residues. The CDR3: CASSQSSSSTNTGELFF. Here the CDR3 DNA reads TGCGCCAGCAGTCAATCGAGCAGCTCAACGAACACCGGGGAGCTGTTTTTT.

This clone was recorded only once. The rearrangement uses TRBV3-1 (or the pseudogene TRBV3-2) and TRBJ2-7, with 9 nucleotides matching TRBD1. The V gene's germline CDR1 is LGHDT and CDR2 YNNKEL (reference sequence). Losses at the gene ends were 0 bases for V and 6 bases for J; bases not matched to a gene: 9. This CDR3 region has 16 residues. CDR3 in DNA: TGTGCCAGCAGCCAAGATGCTTCGTTGACAGGGGGCGAGCAGTACTTC. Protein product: CASSQDASLTGGEQYF.

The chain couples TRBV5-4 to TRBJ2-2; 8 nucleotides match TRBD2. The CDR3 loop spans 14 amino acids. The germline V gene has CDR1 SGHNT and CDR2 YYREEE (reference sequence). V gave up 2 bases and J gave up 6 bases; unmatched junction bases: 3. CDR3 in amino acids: CASSLAGVPGELFF. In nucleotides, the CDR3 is TGTGCCAGCAGCTTAGCGGGAGTACCCGGGGAGCTGTTTTTT.

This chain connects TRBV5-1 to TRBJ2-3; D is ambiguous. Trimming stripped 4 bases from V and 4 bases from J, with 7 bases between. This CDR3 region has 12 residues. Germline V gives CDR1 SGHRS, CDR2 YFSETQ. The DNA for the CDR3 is TGCGCCAGCAGCCCCCCGGCAGATACGCAGTATTTT. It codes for CASSPPADTQYF.

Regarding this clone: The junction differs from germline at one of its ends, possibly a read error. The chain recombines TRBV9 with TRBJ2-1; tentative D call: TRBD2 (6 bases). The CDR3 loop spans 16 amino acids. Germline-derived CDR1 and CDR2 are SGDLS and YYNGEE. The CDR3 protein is CASSPPFGTSYNKQFF. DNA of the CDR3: TGTGCCAGCAGCCCTCCGTTTGGGACTTCCTACAATAAGCAGTTCTTC.

The CDR3 region is CASSYKDRGDYEQYF. The CDR3 DNA reads TGTGCCAGCAGTTACAAGGACAGGGGCGACTACGAGCAGTACTTC. The chain uses TRBV6-5 and TRBJ2-7; 9 bases map to TRBD1. The V gene end was trimmed by 2 bases and the J gene end by 3 bases; junction bases not matched to a gene: 5. The CDR3 sequence is 15 residues long. Germline V CDR1 and CDR2: MNHEY, SVGAGI.

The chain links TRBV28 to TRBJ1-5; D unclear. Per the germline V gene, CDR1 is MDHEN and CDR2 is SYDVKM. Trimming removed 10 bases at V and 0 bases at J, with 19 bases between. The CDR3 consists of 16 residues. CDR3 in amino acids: CATNLLGRDSNQPQHF. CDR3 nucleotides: TGTGCCACCAATTTGTTAGGAAGAGATAGCAATCAGCCCCAGCATTTT.

CDR3 sequence (DNA): TGTGCCAGCAGCCAAGGACTAGCGGGGCTCTACGAGCAGTACTTC. Its protein product is CASSQGLAGLYEQYF. The chain carries TRBV4-2 and TRBJ2-7, with 11 positions matching TRBD2. This CDR3 is built from 15 residues. V gave up 1 base and J gave up 3 bases; unmatched junction bases: 2. Per the germline V gene, CDR1 is LGHNA and CDR2 is YNFKEQ.

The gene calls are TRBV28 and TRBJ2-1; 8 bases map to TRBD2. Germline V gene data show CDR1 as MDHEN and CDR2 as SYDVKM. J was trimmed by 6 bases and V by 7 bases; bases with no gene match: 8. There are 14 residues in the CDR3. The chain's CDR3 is CASNFGLAVNEQFF. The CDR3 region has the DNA TGTGCCAGCAATTTCGGACTAGCCGTCAATGAGCAGTTCTTC.

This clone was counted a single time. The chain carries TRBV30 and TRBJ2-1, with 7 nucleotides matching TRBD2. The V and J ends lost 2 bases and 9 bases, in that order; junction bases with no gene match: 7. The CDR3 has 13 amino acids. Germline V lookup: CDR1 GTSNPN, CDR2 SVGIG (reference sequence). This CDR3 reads CAWSSRENGEQFF. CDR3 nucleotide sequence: TGTGCCTGGAGTTCGCGGGAGAACGGTGAGCAGTTCTTC.